Listed here is a single TCR beta chain. The method was immunoSEQ multiplex PCR; TCRdb's version includes in-frame clones alone and lacks a portion of them. This table has 1,100,000 or so clones, approximately 80% appearing once. The V gene lost 5 bases and the J gene lost 7 bases, with 8 bases spanning the gap. Germline lookup yields CDR1 DFQATT and CDR2 SNEGSKA (reference sequence). The CDR3 is 10 residues long. The data stem from a study of shared clonotypes between healthy human individuals. The sequence was obtained from a young man in good health. Some clones in this sample may be carry-over from other donors' samples. The sample taken for sequencing was memory CD4+ T cells from PBMCs. The subset: CD45RA-negative fraction. The chain combines TRBV20-1 with TRBJ2-5; D is unclear. Written as DNA, the CDR3 is TGCAGTGCTCGGCTGGGGACCCAGTACTTC. Amino acid sequence: CSARLGTQYF.